This T cell receptor beta chain derives from a study of T cells after yellow fever vaccination (dated by TCRdb to about 2019). Concerning the study at large: Libraries from fractions with low cell numbers were prepared with the SMART-Seq v4 Ultra Low Input RNA kit. To follow T-cell clones before and after primary and booster YFV17D yellow fever vaccination, bulk TCR alpha and beta repertoires were sequenced over time. Blood was collected at multiple timepoints before and after primary and secondary immunization, and bulk PBMC replicates and cell subsets were isolated. Two healthy male donors made up the cohort, one aged 18 to 30 years and the other aged 30 to 39 years. Study-wide findings and limitations: Computational filtering was needed because FACS-sorted repertoires could contain abundant contaminating clonotypes from the bulk population. Compared with the primary T-cell response, the secondary T-cell response was weaker but faster, peaking on day 5 rather than day 15. A small share of clonotypes was detected in both CD4 and CD8 compartments, with the overlap likely arising from convergent recombination. The study included only a couple of donors, which limits how far the findings can be generalized. Most clones expanded after primary vaccination were re-detected after the booster (almost 97% of CD4 and roughly 87% of CD8), suggesting broad memory maintenance.

Explained via the paper, the treatment or condition label denotes: live attenuated yellow fever vaccine strain. At each blood-draw timepoint, two biological replicates of bulk PBMCs were obtained. PBMCs were isolated from peripheral blood using a standard Ficoll-Paque protocol. TriZol was used to extract RNA from bulk PBMCs, from CD4 and CD8 fractions, and from dextramer-positive and dextramer-negative fractions. TCR cDNA was made using 5'RACE template switching, a step that added a universal primer site and unique molecular identifiers. cDNA synthesis was primed from both the TCR alpha and TCR beta constant segments. Library amplification used two PCR steps, and the second PCR step added sample barcodes and sequencing adapters. Sequencing of the libraries was done on either Illumina HiSeq 2500 (2x100 bp) or NovaSeq (2x150 bp). Under the source paper's analysis protocol: Demultiplexing of reads and collapsing into UMI consensus sequences were performed with MIGEC, and V(D)J alignment was carried out with MiXCR. Clonotypes responding to the vaccine were identified with edgeR on replicate PBMC samples, with the criteria of FDR below 0.01 and a log2 fold change above 5 up to day 15. CD4 or CD8 identity was assigned to each bulk clonotype according to whether the clonotype was present at higher abundance in the sequenced CD4 repertoire or the sequenced CD8 repertoire. TCRdb reran the public reads through fastp at Q25 and MiXCR, keeping productive beta chains. Every entry covers one CDR3 protein and lists the most common genes and DNA from its rows. TCRdb, rather than the study authors, made the V and J calls. The sample records some 500,000 distinct CDR3 sequences, 13% of which are singletons. The ten biggest clones cover about 14% of the sample.

Counted from cysteine to phenylalanine, this CDR3 has 16 amino acids. The CDR3 DNA has 48 bases and is translated from base 1. CDR1 and CDR2, looked up from the germline V gene, are SGHDT and YYEEEE. The junction shows trimming of 5 bases on V and 2 bases on J, and the gene matches do not reach 6 bases of it. This clonotype was observed a few times. No antigen is known for it. Within one base of it there is no much larger clone, and no base qualities were kept. The specimen was PBMCs, collected on the day of the yellow fever booster vaccination. This chain joins TRBV5-6 to TRBJ2-3, and 12 junctional nucleotides match TRBD2. This clonotype originated in a man aged 25 to 45 who received the YFV17D yellow fever vaccine. The DNA sequence is given as TGTGCCAGCAGTTCCAGGACTAGCGGGACCACAGATACGCAGTATTTT. Its translation reads: CASSSRTSGTTDTQYF.